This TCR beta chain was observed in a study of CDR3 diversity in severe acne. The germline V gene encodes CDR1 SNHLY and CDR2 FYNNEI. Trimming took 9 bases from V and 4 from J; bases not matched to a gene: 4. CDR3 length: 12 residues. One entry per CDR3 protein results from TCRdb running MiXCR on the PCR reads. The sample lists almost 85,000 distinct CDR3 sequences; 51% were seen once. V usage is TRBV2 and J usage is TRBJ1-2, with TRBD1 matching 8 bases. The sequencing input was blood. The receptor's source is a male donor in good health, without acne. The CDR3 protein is CASTGGSYGYTF. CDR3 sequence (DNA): TGTGCCAGTACAGGGGGGAGCTATGGCTACACCTTC.